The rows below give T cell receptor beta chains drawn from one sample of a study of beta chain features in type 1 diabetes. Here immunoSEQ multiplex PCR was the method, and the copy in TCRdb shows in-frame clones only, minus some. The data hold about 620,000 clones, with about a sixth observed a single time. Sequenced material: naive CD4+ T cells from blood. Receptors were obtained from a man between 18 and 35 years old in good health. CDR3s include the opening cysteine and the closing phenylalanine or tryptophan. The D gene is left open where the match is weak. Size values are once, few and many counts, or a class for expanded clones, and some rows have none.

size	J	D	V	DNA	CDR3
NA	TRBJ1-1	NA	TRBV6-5	TGTGCCAGCAGTTACTCGAGAGAGACTGAAGCTTTCTTT	CASSYSRETEAFF
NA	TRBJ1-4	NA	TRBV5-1	TGCGCCAGCAGCTTTGAACCGGGACCCGAAAAACTGTTTTTT	CASSFEPGPEKLFF
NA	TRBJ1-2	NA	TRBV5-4	TGTGCCAGCAGCTTGATTAACGGGAACTATGGCTACACCTTC	CASSLINGNYGYTF
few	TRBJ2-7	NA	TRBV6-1	TGTGCCAGCAGTGAACAGGGGTCGGCCCAGTACTTC	CASSEQGSAQYF
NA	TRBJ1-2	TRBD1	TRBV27	TGTGCCAGCAGCTTTAGGGACAGGGGACGGTATGGCTACACCTTC	CASSFRDRGRYGYTF
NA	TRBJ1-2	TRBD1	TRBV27	TGTGCCAGCAGTTTCCGGACAGGGCCCTATGGCTACACCTTC	CASSFRTGPYGYTF
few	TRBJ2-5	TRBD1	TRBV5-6	TGTGCCAGCAGCGGACGGACAGGGGGATTCGCGACCCAGTACTTC	CASSGRTGGFATQYF
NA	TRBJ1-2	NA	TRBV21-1	TGTGCCAGCAGCACGGGACCGCGGAATGGCTACACCTTC	CASSTGPRNGYTF
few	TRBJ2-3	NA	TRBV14	TGTGCCAGCAGCCACTATGAGCGGATCACAGATACGCAGTATTTT	CASSHYERITDTQYF
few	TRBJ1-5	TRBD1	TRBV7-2	TGTGCCAGCAGCTTAGACAGGGGATCGCAGCCCCAGCATTTT	CASSLDRGSQPQHF
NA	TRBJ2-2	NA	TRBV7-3	TGTGCCAGCAGCTTCGGCGGGGAGCTGTTTTTT	CASSFGGELFF
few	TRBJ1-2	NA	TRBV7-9	TGTGCCAGCAGCGCCGGGACGGAATACTATGGCTACACCTTC	CASSAGTEYYGYTF
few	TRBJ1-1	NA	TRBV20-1	TGCAGTGCTGGACTGGGGGTTGAAGCTTTCTTT	CSAGLGVEAFF
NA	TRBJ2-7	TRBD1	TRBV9	TGTGCCAGCAGCGTAGAAGTTCCCGTTTCGGGACAGGGGGCCGAAAAAAACTACGAGCAGTACTTC	CASSVEVPVSGQGAEKNYEQYF
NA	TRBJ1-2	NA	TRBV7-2	TGTGCCAGCAGCTTAGATCCGGCATCCAAAGGCTACACCTTC	CASSLDPASKGYTF
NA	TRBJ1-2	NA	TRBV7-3	TGTGCCAGCAGCTTACGGACCGGGACCGACACGAACTATGGCTACACCTTC	CASSLRTGTDTNYGYTF
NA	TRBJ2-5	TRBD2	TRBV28	TGTGCCAGTGGACTAGCGGGAGGGCCCTCGAAGGAGACCCAGTACTTC	CASGLAGGPSKETQYF
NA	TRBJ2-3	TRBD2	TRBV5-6	TGTGCCAGCAGCTCTTCGGCTAGCGGGAGCCCAGATACGCAGTATTTT	CASSSSASGSPDTQYF
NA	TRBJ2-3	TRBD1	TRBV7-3	TGTGCCAGCAGCCCCGGGACAGGGGGCCGAGATACGCAGTATTTT	CASSPGTGGRDTQYF
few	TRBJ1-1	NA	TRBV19	TGTGCCAGTAGTGGGTCCAGGTATGACACTGAAGCTTTCTTT	CASSGSRYDTEAFF
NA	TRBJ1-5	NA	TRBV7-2	TGTGCCAGCAGCTTAGAAGGGCGCAGCGATCAGCCCCAGCATTTT	CASSLEGRSDQPQHF
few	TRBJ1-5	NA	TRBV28	TGTGCCAGCAGTGGAAGCGGACGGCCCCAGCATTTT	CASSGSGRPQHF
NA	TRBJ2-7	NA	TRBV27	TGTGCCAGCAGTTTAAGGGTTACCTACGAGCAGTACTTC	CASSLRVTYEQYF
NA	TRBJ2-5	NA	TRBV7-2	TGTGCCAGCAGCCTCTTAGGAGGTCAAGTAGAGACCCAGTACTTC	CASSLLGGQVETQYF
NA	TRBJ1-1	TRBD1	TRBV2	TGTGCCAGCAGGGGACAGGGAACGAACACTGAAGCTTTCTTT	CASRGQGTNTEAFF
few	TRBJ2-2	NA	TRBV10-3	TGTGCCATCAGAATTTTACTCGGGGTTAACACCGGGGAGCTGTTTTTT	CAIRILLGVNTGELFF
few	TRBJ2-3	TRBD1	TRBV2	TGTGCCAGCAGCGGGACAGGGTGGTTTAAGGCAGATACGCAGTATTTT	CASSGTGWFKADTQYF
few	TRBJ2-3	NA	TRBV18	TGTGCCAGCTCACCACAACATACGCAGTATTTT	CASSPQHTQYF
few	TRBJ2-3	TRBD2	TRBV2	TGTGCCAGCAGGGGACTAGCGCCCACAGATACGCAGTATTTT	CASRGLAPTDTQYF
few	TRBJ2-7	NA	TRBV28	TGTGCCACAGGAAGGCTTTCCTACGAGCAGTACTTC	CATGRLSYEQYF
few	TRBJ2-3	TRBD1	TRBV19	TGTGCCAGTAACCGGGACAGGGCAACAGATACGCAGTATTTT	CASNRDRATDTQYF
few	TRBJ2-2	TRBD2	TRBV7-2	TGTGCCAGCAGCTTAGGCGGGAGGGCGAACACCGGGGAGCTGTTTTTT	CASSLGGRANTGELFF
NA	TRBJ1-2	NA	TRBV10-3	TGTGCCATCAGCGGGGTGAGGGTGTGGGGCTACACCTTC	CAISGVRVWGYTF
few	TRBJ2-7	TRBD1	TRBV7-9	TGTGCCAGCAGCTCCGCAGGGGGTGCCTACGAGCAGTACTTC	CASSSAGGAYEQYF
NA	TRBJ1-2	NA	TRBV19	TGTGCCAGTAGGGCGACAGGCAACTATGGCTACACCTTC	CASRATGNYGYTF
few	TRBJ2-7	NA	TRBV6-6	TGTGCCAGCAGTTACTCGCGAATCTACGAGCAGTACTTC	CASSYSRIYEQYF
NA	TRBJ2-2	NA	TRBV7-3	TGTGCCAGCACCTTAGGGGTAGGCGGGGAGCTGTTTTTT	CASTLGVGGELFF
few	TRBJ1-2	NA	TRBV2	TGTGCCAGCAGTACTCAATATGGCTACACCTTC	CASSTQYGYTF
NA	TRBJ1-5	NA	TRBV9	TGTGCCAGCAGCGTAGGTCAGAATAGCAATCAGCCCCAGCATTTT	CASSVGQNSNQPQHF
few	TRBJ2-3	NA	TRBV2	TGTGCCAGCGGGGATGGGGTCGGGGCAGATACGCAGTATTTT	CASGDGVGADTQYF
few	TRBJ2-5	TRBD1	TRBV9	TGTGCCAGCAGCGTCCCCAGGGGGCGCGAGACCCAGTACTTC	CASSVPRGRETQYF
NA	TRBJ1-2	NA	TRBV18	TGTGCCAGCTCACCCACAGCCACTAACTATGGCTACACCTTC	CASSPTATNYGYTF
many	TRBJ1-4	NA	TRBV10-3	TGTGCCATCCTAAGGCAGTTTGGGGAAAAACTGTTTTTT	CAILRQFGEKLFF
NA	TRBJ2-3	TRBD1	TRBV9	TGTGCCAGCAGCGTAGGGGGACAGACAGATACGCAGTATTTT	CASSVGGQTDTQYF
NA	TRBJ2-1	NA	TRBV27	TGTGCCAGCAGTTTATGGCAGTCGGATGAGCAGTTCTTC	CASSLWQSDEQFF
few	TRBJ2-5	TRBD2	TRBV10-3	TGTGCCATCAGGGGGACTAGCGGGGGTCAAGAGACCCAGTACTTC	CAIRGTSGGQETQYF
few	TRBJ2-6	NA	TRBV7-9	TGTGCCAGCAGCTTGGACAGCACCCGGCTCCTCTCTGGGGCCAACGTCCTGACTTTC	CASSLDSTRLLSGANVLTF
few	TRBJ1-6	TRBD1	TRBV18	TGTGCCAGCCGTCGACAGGGACGCTCACCCCTCCACTTT	CASRRQGRSPLHF
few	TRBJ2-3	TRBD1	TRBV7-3	TGTGCCAGCAGCCAGGAGAGGGGGCTGGATACGCAGTATTTT	CASSQERGLDTQYF
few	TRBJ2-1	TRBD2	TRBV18	TGTGCCAGCTCACGGGCTAGCGGGAGCCCCTACAATGAGCAGTTCTTC	CASSRASGSPYNEQFF
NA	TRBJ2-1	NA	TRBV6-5	TGTGCCAGCAGTCCAGGGGTCGAGCAGTTCTTC	CASSPGVEQFF
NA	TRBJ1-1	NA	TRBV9	TGTGCCAGCAGCGCGTCTGATTTCAGGATGAACACTGAAGCTTTCTTT	CASSASDFRMNTEAFF